In this sample, the clone carrying this T cell receptor (beta chain) turned up many times. Antigen: not known. This specimen comes from a study of regulatory T cells in long-lasting Graves disease. Study-wide results and caveats: Among persistent patients, a larger number of public clonotypes were shared (2,741) than among newly diagnosed patients (about 970). Newly diagnosed patients had higher TCR diversity than persistent Graves' patients did. Small numbers of samples may have cut accuracy.

Assembly of TCR beta libraries relied on iRepertoire HTBI primers together with Arm-PCR of CDR3 regions. TCRdb re-analysed the multiplex PCR reads in MiXCR, keeping a single row per CDR3 protein. The table records around 400,000 distinct CDR3 sequences, about 16% of them present only once. The length of the CDR3 is 15 residues. V lost 5 bases to trimming and J lost 0 bases, with 14 bases between them. Time point described: newly diagnosed GD, antithyroid drugs for less than 3 months. PBMC RNA was the source of the TCR library. Criteria from the American Thyroid Association guidelines were applied to diagnose Graves' disease.

The material was peripheral blood mononuclear cells (PBMCs), obtained at new diagnosis, from a patient treated with antithyroid drugs. The chain carries TRBV12-3 or TRBV12-4 and TRBJ2-7; D remains unclear. This receptor was identified in a female donor with Graves disease. The CDR3 bases are TGTGCCAGCAGTCTCTCACCACCGGACTCCTACGAGCAGTACTTC. This codes for CASSLSPPDSYEQYF.